These 14 T cell receptor beta chains were all obtained from the same sample, sequenced in a study of blood T cell repertoires in COVID-19. The assay was immunoSEQ multiplex PCR, and TCRdb's table has in-frame clones only and misses some. The sample has tens of thousands of clones, roughly 89% seen once. The sample taken for sequencing was peripheral blood. The receptors shown here come from a young man with acute or convalescent COVID-19.

This chain joins TRBV3-1 (or the pseudogene TRBV3-2) and TRBJ2-7; D is perhaps TRBD1 (5 bases). V was trimmed by 1 base and J by 3 bases, leaving 22 bases between them. The CDR3 contains 18 residues. CDR1 and CDR2 from the germline V gene are LGHDT and YNNKEL (reference sequence). DNA of the CDR3: TGTGCCAGCAGCCAAGTGTTCAGGGTATGGTCTGGATTCTACGAGCAGTACGTC. It yields the protein CASSQVFRVWSGFYEQYV.

V and J are TRBV5-6 and TRBJ2-2; weak D call: TRBD2 (5 bases). The length of the CDR3 is 14 residues. The V gene's germline CDR1 is SGHDT and CDR2 YYEEEE. V was shortened by 0 bases and J by 7 bases, with 10 bases between the two germline ends. CDR3 sequence reads: CASSLATGFGELFF. The CDR3 nucleotides read TGTGCCAGCAGCTTGGCCACGGGGTTCGGGGAGCTGTTTTTT.

V and J are TRBV10-1 and TRBJ2-2, with TRBD2 identical over 7 bases. The trim removed 8 bases at V and 5 bases at J, leaving 5 bases unmatched. The CDR3 loop spans 13 amino acids. Per germline, CDR1 WNHNN and CDR2 SYGVQD (reference sequence). For the CDR3, the DNA is TGCGCCAGCGGGGGGGGAAATACCGGGGAGCTGTTTTTT. Encoded protein: CASGGGNTGELFF.

The V and J genes are TRBV3-1 (or the pseudogene TRBV3-2) and TRBJ1-5; TRBD1 matches at 12 bases. This CDR3 contains 15 residues. Trimming cost V 4 bases and J 7 bases; bases outside gene matches: 5. The germline V gene has CDR1 LGHDT and CDR2 YNNKEL (reference sequence). The CDR3 loop reads CASSPGTGGGQPQHF. In DNA form, the CDR3 reads TGTGCCAGCAGCCCCGGGACAGGGGGCGGGCAGCCCCAGCATTTT.

A single count supports this clone. The chain carries TRBV29-1 and TRBJ1-2, with 12 nucleotides matching TRBD1. The V and J ends lost 3 bases and 3 bases, in that order; junction bases with no gene match: 14. Germline-derived CDR1 and CDR2 are SQVTM and ANQGSEA. This CDR3 region has 18 residues. CDR3 nucleotides: TGCAGCGTTGATTGGCGGGGACAGGGGGCGTTGGGCGACTATGGCTACACCTTC. Protein product: CSVDWRGQGALGDYGYTF. The full variable domain, completed using reference TRBV29-1 and TRBJ1-2, is SAVISQKPSRDICQRGTSLTIQCQVDSQVTMMFWYRQQPGQSLTLIATANQGSEATYESGFVIDKFPISRPNLTFSTLTVSNMSPEDSSIYLCSVDWRGQGALGDYGYTFGSGTRLTVV.

The rearrangement links TRBV27 to TRBJ2-7; 9 nucleotides agree with TRBD1. Per the germline V gene, CDR1 is MNHEY and CDR2 is SMNVEV (reference sequence). With 5 bases clipped from V and 5 bases from J, the junction kept 10 bases outside the gene matches. The CDR3 consists of 15 residues. The CDR3: CASSPRQGVVDEQYF. The CDR3 DNA reads as TGTGCCAGCAGTCCACGACAGGGGGTGGTGGACGAGCAGTACTTC.

The chain joins TRBV7-8 to TRBJ2-7; 8 bases line up with TRBD2. There are 13 residues in the CDR3. Unmatched junction bases numbered 6, after V lost 5 bases and J lost 6 bases. Germline CDR1 reads SGHVS; CDR2 reads FQNEAQ. CDR3 nucleotides: TGTGCCAGCAGCCCCCGACTAGCGACCGAGCAGTACGTC. Its translation is CASSPRLATEQYV.

V and J are TRBV6-1 and TRBJ1-2; no clear D gene. Germline lookup yields CDR1 MNHNS and CDR2 SASEGT. Trimming took 3 bases from V and 2 from J, leaving 4 bases between them. This CDR3 spans 12 amino acids. CDR3 protein: CASSDVNYGYTF. The CDR3 DNA reads TGTGCCAGCAGTGACGTAAACTATGGCTACACCTTC.

The chain links TRBV12-3 or TRBV12-4 to TRBJ2-5; no definite D call. Trimming cost V 6 bases and J 4 bases, with 12 bases left between them. This CDR3 has 13 residues. The CDR3 DNA sequence: TGTGCCAGCAGCGATACAGCTGTAGAGACCCAGTACTTC. Amino acids: CASSDTAVETQYF.

This clone showed up just a few times. The identical CDR3 is also encoded by other nucleotide sequences in the sample. The chain combines TRBV7-2 with TRBJ1-3; D remains ambiguous. This CDR3 comprises 13 residues. Germline V lookup: CDR1 SGHTA, CDR2 FQGNSA. Trimming cost V 0 bases and J 3 bases, with 3 bases left between them. This chain's CDR3 is CASSLASGNTIYF. CDR3 coding DNA: TGTGCCAGCAGCTTAGCGAGTGGAAACACCATATATTTT.

V usage is TRBV30 and J usage is TRBJ1-5; the D gene is possibly TRBD1 (6 bases). The V end was cut by 0 bases, the J end by 3 bases, with 12 bases between. The CDR3 loop spans 15 amino acids. In germline, CDR1 is GTSNPN, CDR2 SVGIG (reference sequence). This CDR3 is CAWSVGQFSNQPQHF. Written as DNA, the CDR3 is TGTGCCTGGAGTGTAGGACAGTTCTCCAATCAGCCCCAGCATTTT.

The rearrangement joins TRBV30 to TRBJ1-2, with D unresolved. V was pared by 3 bases and J by 4 bases, with 15 bases between. This CDR3 region has 14 residues. Germline CDR1 reads GTSNPN; CDR2 reads SVGIG (reference sequence). CDR3 DNA sequence: TGTGCCTGGAGATCCCACCGCGGCTTCTATGGCTACACCTTC. As protein: CAWRSHRGFYGYTF.

J is TRBJ1-2 and V is TRBV29-1, with 9 nucleotides matching TRBD1. The trim removed 6 bases at V and 6 bases at J, leaving 14 bases unmatched. The CDR3 consists of 15 residues. Germline-derived CDR1 and CDR2 are SQVTM and ANQGSEA. The CDR3 DNA reads TGCAGCGTCGAGGGACAGGGAAGAGCTTTAGATGGCTACACCTTC. Translation gives CSVEGQGRALDGYTF.

The chain carries TRBV11-2 and TRBJ1-2, with D unresolved. The germline V gene encodes CDR1 SGHAT and CDR2 FQNNGV. Trimming took 0 bases from V and 5 from J, leaving 19 bases between them. The CDR3 sequence is 17 residues long. The CDR3 bases are TGTGCCAGCAGCTTAGATTGGGCCCCGGGATTCGATTATGGCTACACCTTC. This codes for CASSLDWAPGFDYGYTF.